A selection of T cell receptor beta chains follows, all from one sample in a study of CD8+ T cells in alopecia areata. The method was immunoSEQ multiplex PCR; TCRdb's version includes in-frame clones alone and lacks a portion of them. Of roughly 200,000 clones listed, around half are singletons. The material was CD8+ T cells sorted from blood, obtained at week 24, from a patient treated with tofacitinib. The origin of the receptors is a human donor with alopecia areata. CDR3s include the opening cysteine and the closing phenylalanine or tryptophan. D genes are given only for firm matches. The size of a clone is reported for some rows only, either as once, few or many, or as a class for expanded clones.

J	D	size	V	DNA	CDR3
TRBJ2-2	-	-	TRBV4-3	TGCGCCAGCAGCCAAGATAACACCGGGGAGCTGTTTTTT	CASSQDNTGELFF
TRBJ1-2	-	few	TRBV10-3	TGTGCCATCAGTGAGTCCCGCTATGGCTACACCTTC	CAISESRYGYTF
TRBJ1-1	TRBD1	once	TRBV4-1	TGCGCCAGCAGAAAGGGACAGGGGGCTGGTGAAGCTTTCTTT	CASRKGQGAGEAFF
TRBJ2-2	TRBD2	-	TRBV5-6	TGTGCCAGCACTCTCGGGGGGGCGAACACCGGGGAGCTGTTTTTT	CASTLGGANTGELFF
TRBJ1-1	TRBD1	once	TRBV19	TGTGCCAGTAGTATAGTACAGGGGATAACTGAAGCTTTCTTT	CASSIVQGITEAFF
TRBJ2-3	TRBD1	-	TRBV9	TGTGCCAGCAGCGAGGCCGGGACAGGGGGCGCGAATACGCAGTATTTT	CASSEAGTGGANTQYF
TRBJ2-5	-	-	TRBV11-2	TGTGCCAGCAGCTTAGAAAGGGCGGGGAGAGAGACCCAGTACTTC	CASSLERAGRETQYF
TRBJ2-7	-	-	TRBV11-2	TGTGCCAGCAGCCCTAAGGGGGGAGGGTACGAGCAGTACTTC	CASSPKGGGYEQYF
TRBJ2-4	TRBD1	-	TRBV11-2	TGTGCCAGCAGCATACTAACGGGACAGGGGGCTGGCAAAAACATTCAGTACTTC	CASSILTGQGAGKNIQYF
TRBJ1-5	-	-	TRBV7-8	TGTGCCAGCAGCTTAGCGGTTAGGGGGTCGAATCAGCCCCAGCATTTT	CASSLAVRGSNQPQHF
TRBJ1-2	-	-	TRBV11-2	TGTGCCAGCAGCCCCGGGACGGGCGCTAACTATGGCTACACCTTC	CASSPGTGANYGYTF
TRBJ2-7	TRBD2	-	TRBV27	TGTGCCAGCAGTCCCAGGACTAGCGGGGTAGACGAGCAGTACTTC	CASSPRTSGVDEQYF
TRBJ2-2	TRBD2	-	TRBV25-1	TGTGCCAGCCGAACCTTTATCGGACTAGCGAACACCGGGGAGCTGTTTTTT	CASRTFIGLANTGELFF
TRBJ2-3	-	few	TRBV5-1	TGCGCCAGCTGTTTAAACACAGATACGCAGTATTTT	CASCLNTDTQYF
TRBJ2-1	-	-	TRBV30	TGTGCCTGGGACTATTCCTACAATGAGCAGTTCTTC	CAWDYSYNEQFF
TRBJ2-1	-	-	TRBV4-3	TGCGCCAGCAGCCAAGAACCCCGTAGGGGGAACAATGAGCAGTTCTTC	CASSQEPRRGNNEQFF
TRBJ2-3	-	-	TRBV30	TGTGCCTGGAGTCGGCGGGGAGTAACAGATACGCAGTATTTT	CAWSRRGVTDTQYF
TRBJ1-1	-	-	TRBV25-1	TGTGCCAGCAAGGCAGGGTACACTGAAGCTTTCTTT	CASKAGYTEAFF
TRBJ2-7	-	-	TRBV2	TGTGCCAGCAGTGTAGGTCTCTACGAGCAGTACTTC	CASSVGLYEQYF
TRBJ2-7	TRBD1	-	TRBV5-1	TGCGCCAGCAGCTTGGCCCTAGGGACAGATCCTTCCTACGAGCAGTACTTC	CASSLALGTDPSYEQYF
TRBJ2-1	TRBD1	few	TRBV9	TGTGCCAGCAGCACTGATGGGACAGGGGTAAATGAGCAGTTCTTC	CASSTDGTGVNEQFF
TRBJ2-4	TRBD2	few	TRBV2	TGTGCCAGCAGTGGTCTAGCGGGGGGACCAGCCAAAAACATTCAGTACTTC	CASSGLAGGPAKNIQYF
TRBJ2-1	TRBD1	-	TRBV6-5	TGTGCCAGCGGGACAGACCCAATCAATGAGCAGTTCTTC	CASGTDPINEQFF
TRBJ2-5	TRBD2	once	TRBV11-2	TGTGCCAGCAGCTTAGTAGAGCGGGATGGATCTCAAGAGACCCAGTACTTC	CASSLVERDGSQETQYF
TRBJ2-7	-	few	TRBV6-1	TGTGCCAGCAGTGAACATCTCTACGAGCAGTACTTC	CASSEHLYEQYF
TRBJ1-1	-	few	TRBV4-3	TGCGCCAGCAGCCAAGATGGGTCCTGGGGCACTGAAGCTTTCTTT	CASSQDGSWGTEAFF
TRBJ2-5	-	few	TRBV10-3	TGTGCCATCAGTGAAGGAGAGACCCAGTACTTC	CAISEGETQYF
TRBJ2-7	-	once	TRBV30	TGTGCCTGGAGTGTAGGGACATACGAGCAGTACTTC	CAWSVGTYEQYF
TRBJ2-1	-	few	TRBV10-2	TGCGCCAGCAGTGAGGGGAACAATGAGCAGTTCTTC	CASSEGNNEQFF
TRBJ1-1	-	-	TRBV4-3	TGCGCCAGCAGCCAAGACGGGAGGAGAGCTGAAGCTTTCTTT	CASSQDGRRAEAFF
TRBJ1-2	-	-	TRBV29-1	TGCAGCGTTGAAGAAAGTCGGGGCCGAACATATGGCTACACCTTC	CSVEESRGRTYGYTF